Following are 24 T cell receptor beta chains from one sample sequenced in a study of blood T cell repertoires in COVID-19. Sequenced by immunoSEQ multiplex PCR; TCRdb stores in-frame clones only, minus some. The top ten hold 7% to 8% of the sample, which has 170,000 or so clones, roughly 87% seen once. Sequencing was performed on PBMCs or T cells enriched from blood (not recorded which). Receptors were obtained from a woman aged 45-59 years who had recovered from COVID-19.

A word on this clone: Compared with germline, one end of the junction differs, possibly owing to a read error. The chain couples TRBV9 to TRBJ2-2; 13 bases fit TRBD2. The CDR3 consists of 16 residues. Germline values: CDR1 SGDLS, CDR2 YYNGEE. The CDR3 bases are TGCGCGTCTGGGGGACTAGCGGGACCGAACACCGGGGAGCTGTTTTTT. Translated, it gives CASGGLAGPNTGELFF.

This clone was observed once. This chain links TRBV18 with TRBJ2-3; 7 nucleotides agree with TRBD2. After removal of 1 base from V and 2 bases from J, the junction contained 6 bases not matched to a gene. Germline V gene lookup returns CDR1 KGHSH and CDR2 LQKENI. The CDR3 has 16 amino acids. The CDR3 bases are TGTGCCAGCTCACCACAACCTAGCGGCGCCACAGATACGCAGTATTTT. It is translated as CASSPQPSGATDTQYF.

The CDR3 spells CASSLSGTGVYEQYF. CDR3 nucleotides: TGTGCCAGCAGCCTGAGCGGGACAGGGGTCTACGAGCAGTACTTC. This chain uses TRBV5-8 with TRBJ2-7; TRBD1 matches 10 bases. V shed 4 bases and J 3 bases; nucleotides not matched to a gene: 7. This CDR3 spans 15 amino acids. CDR1 and CDR2 (germline): SGHTS, YDEGEE.

This rearrangement joins TRBV9 to TRBJ2-2; TRBD2 matches 10 bases. The CDR3 has 15 residues. Germline V gives CDR1 SGDLS, CDR2 YYNGEE. V shed 4 bases, J shed 7 bases, and the junction held 7 bases outside the gene matches. In nucleotides, the CDR3 is TGTGCCAGCAGCCCAAGGACTAGCGGCAACGGGGAGCTGTTTTTT. Its translation: CASSPRTSGNGELFF. The complete variable domain, with remaining parts taken from reference TRBV9 and TRBJ2-2, reads DSGVTQTPKHLITATGQRVTLRCSPRSGDLSVYWYQQSLDQGLQFLIQYYNGEERAKGNILERFSAQQFPDLHSELNLSSLELGDSALYFCASSPRTSGNGELFFGEGSRLTVL.

This clone was seen once. The chain has TRBV7-9 and TRBJ2-7, with 7 bases matching TRBD1. Germline values: CDR1 SEHNR, CDR2 FQNEAQ (reference sequence). V trimming: 7 bases; J trimming: 0 bases; junction bases outside the gene matches: 6. This CDR3 is built from 14 residues. DNA for the CDR3: TGTGCCAGCACCGACAGGGTAAGCTCCTACGAGCAGTACTTC. It translates to CASTDRVSSYEQYF. Together with reference TRBV7-9 and TRBJ2-7, the CDR3 gives the full variable domain: DTGVSQNPRHKITKRGQNVTFRCDPISEHNRLYWYRQTLGQGPEFLTYFQNEAQLEKSRLLSDRFSAERPKGSFSTLEIQRTEQGDSAMYLCASTDRVSSYEQYFGPGTRLTVT.

The chain combines TRBV19 with TRBJ1-1; D is ambiguous. Germline CDR1 is LNHDA and CDR2 is SQIVND (reference sequence). The length of the CDR3 is 13 residues. The V gene lost 5 bases and the J gene lost 4 bases, with 11 bases spanning the gap. The CDR3: CASSSLGITEAFF. The CDR3 DNA reads TGTGCCAGTAGTTCCCTGGGCATCACTGAAGCTTTCTTT.

V gene TRBV6-5 combines with J gene TRBJ1-5; D is unclear. Germline lookup yields CDR1 MNHEY and CDR2 SVGAGI. This CDR3 has 12 amino acids. V dropped 8 bases and J dropped 6 bases, with 11 bases sitting between them. CDR3 in DNA: TGTGCCAGCGGGAGGATCGGTCAGCCCCAGCATTTT. Translating it yields CASGRIGQPQHF.

V gene TRBV5-1 combines with J gene TRBJ1-6; 8 bases match TRBD1. CDR3 length: 18 residues. V lost 4 bases to trimming and J lost 5 bases; unmatched junction nucleotides: 14. From germline, CDR1 is SGHRS and CDR2 YFSETQ. CDR3 amino acids: CASSRLDRVDLDNSPLHF. CDR3 coding DNA: TGCGCCAGCAGCCGCCTGGACAGGGTGGATTTGGATAATTCACCCCTCCACTTT.

This chain uses TRBV6-2 or TRBV6-3 with TRBJ1-2; 9 bases match TRBD1. The CDR3 totals 14 residues. After removal of 5 bases from V and 10 bases from J, the junction contained 11 bases not matched to a gene. The V gene's germline CDR1 is MNHEY and CDR2 SVGEGT. CDR3 residues: CASSPGTGKEVYTF. The CDR3 DNA sequence: TGTGCCAGCAGTCCCGGGACAGGGAAGGAGGTCTACACCTTC.

Concerning this clone itself: Within the sample, other DNA sequences also encode this same CDR3. CDR3: CASSLGLNTEAFF. DNA of the CDR3: TGCGCCAGCAGCTTGGGGCTGAACACTGAAGCTTTCTTT. The chain combines TRBV5-1 with TRBJ1-1; D remains ambiguous. Germline V gives CDR1 SGHRS, CDR2 YFSETQ. There are 13 residues in the CDR3. V was pared by 0 bases and J by 0 bases, with 3 bases between.

The chain recombines TRBV7-3 with TRBJ1-1; 12 bases fit TRBD1. The CDR3 contains 16 residues. Per germline, CDR1 SGHTA and CDR2 FQGTGA. Germline trimming cut 3 bases from V and 1 base from J; bases unmatched to any gene: 3. This chain's CDR3 is CASSLGTGGTNTEAFF. CDR3 nucleotide sequence: TGTGCCAGCAGCTTGGGGACAGGGGGCACGAACACTGAAGCTTTCTTT.

This CDR3 reads CASSFRVNSNQPQHF. The CDR3 coding sequence is TGTGCCAGCAGTTTCAGGGTTAATAGCAATCAGCCCCAGCATTTT. This chain uses TRBV27 with TRBJ1-5; possibly TRBD1 for D (5 bases). This CDR3 comprises 15 residues. Germline values: CDR1 MNHEY, CDR2 SMNVEV (reference sequence). V was pared by 3 bases and J by 0 bases, with 9 bases between.

This clone was seen just once. This chain joins TRBV11-2 and TRBJ2-7, with 9 bases that match TRBD2. The germline V gene has CDR1 SGHAT and CDR2 FQNNGV. The CDR3 spans 14 residues. V shed 7 bases, J shed 7 bases, and the junction held 11 bases outside the gene matches. DNA of the CDR3: TGTGCCAGCATCGCTAGCGGGACTTCGAGTGAGCAGTACTTC. Its protein is CASIASGTSSEQYF. The full variable domain, completed using reference TRBV11-2 and TRBJ2-7, is EAGVAQSPRYKIIEKRQSVAFWCNPISGHATLYWYQQILGQGPKLLIQFQNNGVVDDSQLPKDRFSAERLKGVDSTLKIQPAKLEDSAVYLCASIASGTSSEQYFGPGTRLTVT.

This chain connects TRBV18 to TRBJ1-2, with 8 bases identical to TRBD1. The V gene's germline CDR1 is KGHSH and CDR2 LQKENI. This CDR3 comprises 14 residues. The V gene end was trimmed by 4 bases and the J gene end by 7 bases; junction bases not matched to a gene: 8. The chain's CDR3 is CASSRPGTGSGYTF. For the CDR3, the DNA is TGTGCCAGCTCACGACCCGGGACAGGTAGTGGCTACACCTTC.

This clone was counted only a few times. The V and J genes are TRBV19 and TRBJ2-7; weak D call: TRBD2 (5 bases). Germline assignment: CDR1 LNHDA and CDR2 SQIVND (reference sequence). This CDR3 is 14 amino acids long. Between the trimmed V and J ends, which lost 5 bases and 0 bases, there was a span of 11 bases. CDR3 sequence (DNA): TGTGCCAGTAGTCGGTTTACTAGCTCCTACGAGCAGTACTTC. The encoded protein is CASSRFTSSYEQYF.

The chain uses TRBV11-3 and TRBJ2-7; TRBD2 is a possible D gene (5 bases). The germline CDR1 and CDR2 sequences are SGHNT and YENEEA. With 2 bases removed from V and 5 bases from J, the gap between germline ends came to 19 bases. CDR3 length: 16 amino acids. CDR3 residues: CASSLNFGSLSDEQYF. CDR3 bases: TGTGCCAGCAGCTTAAACTTTGGTTCCCTTAGCGACGAGCAGTACTTC.

This clone has only one observation. This chain links TRBV24-1 with TRBJ2-7, with 9 bases fitting TRBD1. CDR1 and CDR2 from the germline V gene are KGHDR and SFDVKD. V was pared by 3 bases and J by 2 bases, with 7 bases of the junction left unmatched. The CDR3 loop spans 16 amino acids. DNA for the CDR3: TGTGCCACCAGTGATCCTACAGGGGGCCCCCCCTACGAGCAGTACTTC. Its translation is CATSDPTGGPPYEQYF.

The rearrangement joins TRBV7-2 to TRBJ1-1, with D possibly TRBD1 on 5 matching bases. Per germline, CDR1 SGHTA and CDR2 FQGNSA. V lost 1 base and J 5 bases, leaving 14 bases between the germline ends. The CDR3 totals 15 residues. The CDR3 sequence is CASSLGGKAGTEAFF. In nucleotides, the CDR3 is TGTGCCAGCAGCTTAGGGGGGAAAGCGGGAACTGAAGCTTTCTTT.

The chain has TRBV15 and TRBJ1-5, with 8 positions matching TRBD1. Germline V CDR1 and CDR2: LNHNV, YYDKDF (reference sequence). The CDR3 totals 15 residues. Unmatched junction bases numbered 5, after V lost 5 bases and J lost 2 bases. CDR3 coding DNA: TGTGCCACCAGCCCGACAGGGGAAGGCAATCAGCCCCAGCATTTT. This translates into CATSPTGEGNQPQHF.

The chain has TRBV7-9 and TRBJ1-4, with TRBD1 matching 10 bases. Losses at the gene ends were 2 bases for V and 8 bases for J; bases not matched to a gene: 5. The CDR3 is made up of 15 amino acids. Germline-derived CDR1 and CDR2 are SEHNR and FQNEAQ (reference sequence). CDR3 in amino acids: CASSLTGTGEEKLFF. CDR3 sequence (DNA): TGTGCCAGCAGCTTAACTGGGACAGGGGAGGAAAAACTGTTTTTT.

The rearrangement joins TRBV4-2 to TRBJ2-1; weak D call: TRBD1 (7 bases). V was shortened by 2 bases and J by 10 bases, with 15 bases between the two germline ends. The CDR3 runs 14 residues. Germline CDR1 LGHNA, CDR2 YNFKEQ. The CDR3 loop is CASSQPGQRVEQFF. The CDR3 region has the DNA TGTGCCAGCAGCCAACCGGGACAGCGGGTGGAGCAGTTCTTC.

The chain couples TRBV29-1 to TRBJ1-5; possibly TRBD1 for D (5 bases). Trimming took 6 bases from V and 7 from J, leaving 22 bases between them. Germline loops: CDR1 SQVTM, CDR2 ANQGSEA. CDR3 size: 15 residues. CDR3 in amino acids: CSVGEGTASGQPQHF. For the CDR3, the DNA is TGCAGCGTGGGGGAGGGGACCGCCTCCGGACAGCCCCAGCATTTT. Full variable domain (missing parts from reference TRBV29-1 and TRBJ1-5): SAVISQKPSRDICQRGTSLTIQCQVDSQVTMMFWYRQQPGQSLTLIATANQGSEATYESGFVIDKFPISRPNLTFSTLTVSNMSPEDSSIYLCSVGEGTASGQPQHFGDGTRLSIL.

The rearrangement joins TRBV19 to TRBJ1-2, with 7 bases aligning to TRBD1. V trimming: 5 bases; J trimming: 8 bases; junction bases outside the gene matches: 8. The CDR3 runs 13 residues. Germline lookup yields CDR1 LNHDA and CDR2 SQIVND (reference sequence). The CDR3 nucleotides are TGTGCCAGTAGTGTCGACAGGGCGGGCGGCTACACCTTC. This sequence encodes CASSVDRAGGYTF.

The chain combines TRBV5-1 with TRBJ2-2, with D possibly matching TRBD1 (5 bases). V was clipped by 4 bases and J by 0 bases, with 7 bases between them. The germline gives CDR1 SGHRS, CDR2 YFSETQ. The CDR3 runs 14 residues. CDR3 protein: CASSVDTNTGELFF. The CDR3 DNA sequence: TGCGCCAGCAGCGTGGACACGAACACCGGGGAGCTGTTTTTT.